This entry lists 21 T cell receptor beta chains sequenced from one sample in a study of blood T cell repertoires in COVID-19. Measured with immunoSEQ multiplex PCR; TCRdb has only the in-frame clones, and not every one. The sample lists 70,000 to 95,000 clones; roughly 88% were seen once. The sample taken for sequencing was peripheral blood. Source of these receptors: a woman aged 50 to 65 with acute or convalescent COVID-19.

This clone was seen once. This chain's CDR3 is CASSFGTGGIGGNQPQHF. CDR3 nucleotides: TGTGCCAGCAGCTTCGGGACAGGGGGTATTGGGGGCAATCAGCCCCAGCATTTT. The chain has TRBV7-8 and TRBJ1-5, with 11 positions matching TRBD1. Trimming cost V 3 bases and J 2 bases; bases outside gene matches: 9. CDR1 and CDR2 from the germline V gene are SGHVS and FQNEAQ. CDR3 length equals 18 residues.

The chain combines TRBV6-6 with TRBJ2-1; 9 nucleotides line up with TRBD1. The junction had 5 bases not matched to a gene; V was cut back by 10 bases and J by 4 bases. The CDR3 is made up of 13 amino acids. Germline V lookup: CDR1 MNHNY, CDR2 SVGAGI (reference sequence). CDR3 coding DNA: TGTGCCACAGGGACAGGGCCATACAATGAGCAGTTCTTC. Translated: CATGTGPYNEQFF.

V gene TRBV6-6 combines with J gene TRBJ1-1; possibly TRBD1 for D (6 bases). The germline gives CDR1 MNHNY, CDR2 SVGAGI (reference sequence). V was pared by 6 bases and J by 3 bases, with 17 bases between. The CDR3 totals 15 residues. CDR3 bases: TGTGCCAGCAGAGACGCAGGGGTAGGGGACACTGAAGCTTTCTTT. Protein product: CASRDAGVGDTEAFF.

The genes are TRBV6-4 and TRBJ1-1; perhaps TRBD1 as D (5 bases). The germline gives CDR1 MRHNA, CDR2 SNTAGT. This CDR3 comprises 12 residues. V lost 2 bases, J lost 6 bases, and 7 bases lay in between. This CDR3 is CASSDGRAEAFF. DNA of the CDR3: TGTGCCAGCAGTGACGGCAGGGCTGAAGCTTTCTTT.

The chain employs TRBV9 and TRBJ1-6; D may be TRBD1 (5 bases). Deletions cut 3 bases from V and 4 bases from J, with 17 bases between. CDR3 size: 17 residues. Germline V gives CDR1 SGDLS, CDR2 YYNGEE. CDR3 DNA: TGTGCCAGCAGCGATGGAGGCGGGGGGGGATATAATTCACCCCTCCACTTT. Translated: CASSDGGGGGYNSPLHF. Looking up the rest from reference TRBV9 and TRBJ1-6 gives the full variable domain: DSGVTQTPKHLITATGQRVTLRCSPRSGDLSVYWYQQSLDQGLQFLIQYYNGEERAKGNILERFSAQQFPDLHSELNLSSLELGDSALYFCASSDGGGGGYNSPLHFGNGTRLTVT.

This chain connects TRBV4-3 to TRBJ1-2; the D is unclear. The V and J ends lost 0 bases and 7 bases respectively, with 18 bases between them. CDR3 length: 16 amino acids. Germline CDR1 reads LGHNA; CDR2 reads YSLEER. CDR3 in amino acids: CASSQDITGVVGGYTF. CDR3 coding DNA: TGCGCCAGCAGCCAAGATATAACGGGAGTTGTAGGTGGCTACACCTTC.

The chain joins TRBV18 to TRBJ1-4, with D possibly being TRBD1 (5 bases). This CDR3 is built from 15 residues. The ends were cut back, 1 base at V and 8 bases at J, with 14 bases in the middle. The V gene's germline CDR1 is KGHSH and CDR2 LQKENI. The CDR3 region is CASSPRQGLWEKLFF. The DNA for the CDR3 is TGTGCCAGCTCACCACGGCAGGGACTATGGGAAAAACTGTTTTTT.

The chain couples TRBV9 to TRBJ1-3; no clear D. From germline, CDR1 is SGDLS and CDR2 YYNGEE. The CDR3 runs 15 residues. The V end was cut by 4 bases, the J end by 0 bases, with 11 bases between. The CDR3 region is CASSPGVVSGNTIYF. The CDR3 DNA reads as TGTGCCAGCAGCCCCGGGGTGGTCTCTGGAAACACCATATATTTT.

The genes are TRBV5-1 and TRBJ2-5; 8 bases are shared with TRBD1. V trimming: 0 bases; J trimming: 4 bases; junction bases outside the gene matches: 2. The CDR3 runs 14 residues. Looked up from germline, CDR1 is SGHRS and CDR2 is YFSETQ. The DNA for the CDR3 is TGCGCCAGCAGCTTGGCCGGACAGGGAGAGACCCAGTACTTC. Translation gives CASSLAGQGETQYF.

The table lists this clone with a few counts. This chain joins TRBV4-3 and TRBJ2-1; 10 nucleotides match TRBD2. This CDR3 region has 17 residues. CDR1 is LGHNA, CDR2 YSLEER, per germline. Losses at the gene ends were 4 bases for V and 0 bases for J; bases not matched to a gene: 6. In DNA, the CDR3 is TGCGCCAGCAGCCCCGGTAGCGGGAGGTTCTCCTACAATGAGCAGTTCTTC. Protein sequence: CASSPGSGRFSYNEQFF.

This clone was detected a few times. The CDR3 loop is CASRSGTANTEAFF. In nucleotides, the CDR3 is TGTGCCAGCAGGTCCGGGACAGCGAACACTGAAGCTTTCTTT. This chain uses TRBV7-8 with TRBJ1-1, with TRBD1 matching over 7 bases. Germline V lookup: CDR1 SGHVS, CDR2 FQNEAQ. The CDR3 spans 14 residues. Trimming took 6 bases from V and 1 from J; bases not matched to a gene: 5.

This chain joins TRBV27 and TRBJ2-5, with 12 bases identical to TRBD2. CDR1 MNHEY and CDR2 SMNVEV come from the germline V gene (reference sequence). This CDR3 has 14 amino acids. After removal of 2 bases from V and 5 bases from J, the junction contained 0 bases not matched to a gene. Here the CDR3 DNA reads TGTGCCAGCAGTTTACTAGCGGGAGGGGAGACCCAGTACTTC. It yields the protein CASSLLAGGETQYF.

This rearrangement joins TRBV3-1 (or the pseudogene TRBV3-2) to TRBJ2-1, with TRBD2 as a possible D gene (5 bases). CDR1 and CDR2 (germline): LGHDT, YNNKEL (reference sequence). CDR3 length: 14 amino acids. The V end was cut by 1 base, the J end by 7 bases, with 11 bases between. CDR3 protein: CASSQVIRGNEQFF. As DNA, the CDR3 is TGTGCCAGCAGCCAAGTGATTCGGGGAAATGAGCAGTTCTTC.

In nucleotides, the CDR3 is TGTGCCTGGAGTCAAGGGGGGGGGCATGGCTATTTTAGCTACACCTTC. Residues: CAWSQGGGHGYFSYTF. The rearrangement uses TRBV30 and TRBJ1-2; TRBD1 is a possible D gene (6 bases). This CDR3 contains 16 residues. Per the germline V gene, CDR1 is GTSNPN and CDR2 is SVGIG (reference sequence). Between the trimmed V and J ends, which lost 2 bases and 9 bases, there was a span of 25 bases. Using reference TRBV30 and TRBJ1-2 for the parts outside the CDR3, the full variable domain is SQTIHQWPATLVQPVGSPLSLECTVEGTSNPNLYWYRQAAGRGLQLLFYSVGIGQISSEVPQNLSASRPQDRQFILSSKKLLLSDSGFYLCAWSQGGGHGYFSYTFGSGTRLTVV.

The rearrangement joins TRBV20-1 to TRBJ1-2; unclear D gene. The germline gives CDR1 DFQATT, CDR2 SNEGSKA (reference sequence). The CDR3 runs 13 residues. V lost 3 bases and J 6 bases, leaving 14 bases between the germline ends. In nucleotides, the CDR3 is TGCAGTGCTAGTCTTCAGGTGAAAAATGGCTACACCTTC. Translated, it gives CSASLQVKNGYTF.

V and J are TRBV4-2 and TRBJ2-1; no clear D gene. The CDR3 is made up of 14 amino acids. Germline CDR1 reads LGHNA; CDR2 reads YNFKEQ. V was clipped by 8 bases and J by 4 bases, with 15 bases between them. CDR3 sequence (DNA): TGTGCCAGCGCACGTCAAGCTTCATACAATGAGCAGTTCTTC. Protein product: CASARQASYNEQFF.

The chain links TRBV5-6 to TRBJ2-5; 7 bases match TRBD2. Looked up from germline, CDR1 is SGHDT and CDR2 is YYEEEE. With V trimmed by 3 bases and J by 5 bases, 4 bases remained unmatched. CDR3 length: 13 amino acids. The CDR3 reads CASSWGGEETQYF. The CDR3 DNA reads as TGTGCCAGCAGCTGGGGGGGAGAGGAGACCCAGTACTTC.

The sample holds a few counts of this clone. The genes are TRBV3-1 (or the pseudogene TRBV3-2) and TRBJ2-7; 10 bases agree with TRBD1. Per germline, CDR1 LGHDT and CDR2 YNNKEL (reference sequence). After removal of 4 bases from V and 7 bases from J, the junction contained 4 bases not matched to a gene. This CDR3 is built from 13 residues. This CDR3 is CASSRTGGEEQYF. The DNA for the CDR3 is TGTGCCAGCAGCCGGACAGGGGGTGAGGAGCAGTACTTC.

The genes are TRBV7-2 and TRBJ2-7; D remains ambiguous. The germline V and J ends were trimmed by 6 bases and 0 bases, with 12 bases remaining between them. The CDR3 is 14 residues long. The V gene's germline CDR1 is SGHTA and CDR2 FQGNSA. The CDR3 coding sequence is TGTGCCAGCAGACGCGAGGTAGCCTCCTACGAGCAGTACTTC. Its translation is CASRREVASYEQYF.

This chain joins TRBV9 and TRBJ2-5, with TRBD1 matching 9 bases. V gave up 8 bases and J gave up 0 bases; unmatched junction bases: 8. This CDR3 contains 15 residues. Germline values: CDR1 SGDLS, CDR2 YYNGEE. This CDR3 reads CARNRDRAYQETQYF. The DNA of the CDR3 is TGTGCCAGAAACCGGGACAGGGCCTACCAAGAGACCCAGTACTTC.

This clone appeared a few times. The genes are TRBV2 and TRBJ2-7; D uncertain. The CDR3 has 15 residues. With 3 bases removed from V and 0 bases from J, the gap between germline ends came to 12 bases. CDR1 and CDR2 (germline): SNHLY, FYNNEI. CDR3 in amino acids: CASSDILPSSYEQYF. The CDR3 DNA sequence: TGTGCCAGCAGTGATATTTTACCTAGCTCCTACGAGCAGTACTTC.